These T cell receptor beta chains were read from a single sample in a study of T cell responses to AZD1222 COVID-19 vaccine. Method: immunoSEQ multiplex PCR; TCRdb's copy keeps in-frame clones and lacks some. The sample yields 90,000 to 110,000 clones, roughly 87% seen once. Sequenced here: peripheral blood, sampled 28 days after the second AZD1222 dose. These receptors all stem from an adult who received the AZD1222 COVID-19 vaccine. CDR3s include the opening cysteine and the closing phenylalanine or tryptophan. Fields, in order: CDR3 protein, CDR3 DNA, D gene, J gene, V gene, clone size, CDR3 length. A D gene is named only where the DNA matches it firmly. Size is omitted from some rows. Given values are once, few, many or a class for expanded clones.

CDR3aa: CASSPRTGPSNEQFF
CDR3nt: TGCGCCAGCAGCCCTAGGACAGGGCCCAGCAATGAGCAGTTCTTC
d_gene: TRBD1
j_gene: TRBJ2-1
v_gene: TRBV5-1
abundance: .
len: 15

CDR3aa: CAISEGSSNQPQHF
CDR3nt: TGTGCCATCAGTGAAGGCAGTAGTAATCAGCCCCAGCATTTT
d_gene: .
j_gene: TRBJ1-5
v_gene: TRBV10-3
abundance: .
len: 14

CDR3aa: CASSLPGLAGEDTQYF
CDR3nt: TGTGCCAGCAGTTTACCGGGACTAGCGGGAGAAGATACGCAGTATTTT
d_gene: TRBD2
j_gene: TRBJ2-3
v_gene: TRBV28
abundance: .
len: 16

CDR3aa: CASSIGRGQHYEQYF
CDR3nt: TGTGCCAGTAGTATTGGCAGAGGACAGCACTACGAGCAGTACTTC
d_gene: .
j_gene: TRBJ2-7
v_gene: TRBV19
abundance: .
len: 15

CDR3aa: CAASIGGGGVGTEAFF
CDR3nt: TGTGCCGCCAGTATCGGCGGGGGTGGGGTGGGCACTGAAGCTTTCTTT
d_gene: .
j_gene: TRBJ1-1
v_gene: TRBV19
abundance: .
len: 16

CDR3aa: CASSGVQGAFGYTF
CDR3nt: TGTGCCAGCAGTGGGGTACAGGGGGCTTTCGGCTACACCTTC
d_gene: TRBD1
j_gene: TRBJ1-2
v_gene: TRBV2
abundance: .
len: 14

CDR3aa: CSVGTGTYGYTF
CDR3nt: TGCAGCGTTGGGACAGGAACTTATGGCTACACCTTC
d_gene: TRBD1
j_gene: TRBJ1-2
v_gene: TRBV29-1
abundance: .
len: 12

CDR3aa: CASSLGLGDTIYF
CDR3nt: TGTGCCAGCAGCTTAGGGCTCGGTGACACCATATATTTT
d_gene: .
j_gene: TRBJ1-3
v_gene: TRBV11-2
abundance: .
len: 13

CDR3aa: CASSHVGLSGNTIYF
CDR3nt: TGTGCCAGCAGCCACGTGGGGCTCTCTGGAAACACCATATATTTT
d_gene: .
j_gene: TRBJ1-3
v_gene: TRBV3-1/TRBV3-2
abundance: .
len: 15

CDR3aa: CASGTGAGEAFF
CDR3nt: TGTGCCAGCGGCACAGGAGCCGGAGAAGCTTTCTTT
d_gene: .
j_gene: TRBJ1-1
v_gene: TRBV18
abundance: .
len: 12

CDR3aa: CASSEGIGTTNTEAFF
CDR3nt: TGTGCCAGCAGTGAGGGAATCGGGACAACGAACACTGAAGCTTTCTTT
d_gene: .
j_gene: TRBJ1-1
v_gene: TRBV2
abundance: once
len: 16

CDR3aa: CASSPSVDTQYF
CDR3nt: TGTGCCAGCAGCCCAAGTGTGGATACGCAGTATTTT
d_gene: .
j_gene: TRBJ2-3
v_gene: TRBV11-2
abundance: .
len: 12

CDR3aa: CASSLTGAVTYEQYF
CDR3nt: TGTGCCAGTAGTCTCACAGGGGCGGTAACCTACGAGCAGTACTTC
d_gene: TRBD1
j_gene: TRBJ2-7
v_gene: TRBV19
abundance: .
len: 15

CDR3aa: CATSDQEWTEQYF
CDR3nt: TGTGCCACCAGTGATCAGGAATGGACAGAGCAGTACTTC
d_gene: .
j_gene: TRBJ2-7
v_gene: TRBV24-1
abundance: .
len: 13

CDR3aa: CAISESTTRGEQFF
CDR3nt: TGTGCCATCAGTGAGTCGACGACTAGAGGTGAGCAGTTCTTC
d_gene: .
j_gene: TRBJ2-1
v_gene: TRBV10-3
abundance: few
len: 14

CDR3aa: CASTPDRGYGYTF
CDR3nt: TGTGCCAGCACCCCCGACAGGGGCTATGGCTACACCTTC
d_gene: TRBD1
j_gene: TRBJ1-2
v_gene: TRBV28
abundance: .
len: 13

CDR3aa: CSVGAPLRYNEQFF
CDR3nt: TGCAGCGTTGGGGCCCCTCTGCGCTACAATGAGCAGTTCTTC
d_gene: .
j_gene: TRBJ2-1
v_gene: TRBV29-1
abundance: .
len: 14

CDR3aa: CASSLGLDREQYF
CDR3nt: TGTGCCAGCAGCCTGGGACTAGATCGCGAGCAGTACTTC
d_gene: TRBD2
j_gene: TRBJ2-7
v_gene: TRBV11-2
abundance: .
len: 13

CDR3aa: CASQRKREQYF
CDR3nt: TGTGCCAGCCAACGAAAGAGGGAGCAGTACTTC
d_gene: .
j_gene: TRBJ2-7
v_gene: TRBV7-9
abundance: .
len: 11

CDR3aa: CASRISGQNGYTF
CDR3nt: TGTGCCAGCAGAATTTCAGGACAGAATGGCTACACCTTC
d_gene: .
j_gene: TRBJ1-2
v_gene: TRBV2
abundance: .
len: 13

CDR3aa: CASSYTVAAEAFF
CDR3nt: TGTGCCAGCAGTTATACGGTGGCAGCCGAAGCTTTCTTT
d_gene: .
j_gene: TRBJ1-1
v_gene: TRBV6-2/TRBV6-3
abundance: .
len: 13

CDR3aa: CASSQTGVSPLHF
CDR3nt: TGTGCCAGCAGTCAAACGGGGGTTTCACCCCTCCACTTT
d_gene: .
j_gene: TRBJ1-6
v_gene: TRBV12-3/TRBV12-4
abundance: once
len: 13

CDR3aa: CASSITGTGAYSNQPQHF
CDR3nt: TGTGCCAGCAGCATAACCGGGACAGGGGCTTATAGCAATCAGCCCCAGCATTTT
d_gene: TRBD1
j_gene: TRBJ1-5
v_gene: TRBV5-4
abundance: .
len: 18

CDR3aa: CASSREGGPYEQYF
CDR3nt: TGCGCCAGCAGCCGGGAGGGGGGCCCCTACGAGCAGTACTTC
d_gene: TRBD2
j_gene: TRBJ2-7
v_gene: TRBV5-1
abundance: .
len: 14

CDR3aa: CASKRELYGYTF
CDR3nt: TGTGCCAGCAAGCGGGAGCTCTATGGCTACACCTTC
d_gene: .
j_gene: TRBJ1-2
v_gene: TRBV2
abundance: .
len: 12

CDR3aa: CATSLAPGLYNEQFF
CDR3nt: TGTGCCACCAGTCTCGCGCCAGGGCTATACAATGAGCAGTTCTTC
d_gene: .
j_gene: TRBJ2-1
v_gene: TRBV24-1
abundance: .
len: 15

CDR3aa: CASSFTTYEQYF
CDR3nt: TGCGCCAGCAGCTTTACAACCTACGAGCAGTACTTC
d_gene: .
j_gene: TRBJ2-7
v_gene: TRBV5-1
abundance: .
len: 12

CDR3aa: CASTRDRVTGNTIYF
CDR3nt: TGTGCCAGCACCCGTGACAGGGTCACTGGAAACACCATATATTTT
d_gene: TRBD1
j_gene: TRBJ1-3
v_gene: TRBV28
abundance: .
len: 15

CDR3aa: CASSQDQDRFYGYTF
CDR3nt: TGCGCCAGCAGCCAAGATCAAGACAGATTCTATGGCTACACCTTC
d_gene: .
j_gene: TRBJ1-2
v_gene: TRBV4-1
abundance: .
len: 15